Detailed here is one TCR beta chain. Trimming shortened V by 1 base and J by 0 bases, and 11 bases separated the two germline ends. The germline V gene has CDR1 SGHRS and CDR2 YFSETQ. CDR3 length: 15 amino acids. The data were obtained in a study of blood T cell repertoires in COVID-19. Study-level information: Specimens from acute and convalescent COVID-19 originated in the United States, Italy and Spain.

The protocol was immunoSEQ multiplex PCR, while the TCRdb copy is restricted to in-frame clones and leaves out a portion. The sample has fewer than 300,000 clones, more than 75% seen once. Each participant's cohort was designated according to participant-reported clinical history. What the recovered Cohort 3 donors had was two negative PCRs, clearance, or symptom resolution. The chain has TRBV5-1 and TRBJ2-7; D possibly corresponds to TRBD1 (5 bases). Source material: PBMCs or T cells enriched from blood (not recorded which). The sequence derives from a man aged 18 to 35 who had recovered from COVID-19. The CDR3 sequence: CASSLLGLPSYEQYF. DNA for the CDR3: TGCGCCAGCAGCTTGTTGGGGCTACCCTCCTACGAGCAGTACTTC.